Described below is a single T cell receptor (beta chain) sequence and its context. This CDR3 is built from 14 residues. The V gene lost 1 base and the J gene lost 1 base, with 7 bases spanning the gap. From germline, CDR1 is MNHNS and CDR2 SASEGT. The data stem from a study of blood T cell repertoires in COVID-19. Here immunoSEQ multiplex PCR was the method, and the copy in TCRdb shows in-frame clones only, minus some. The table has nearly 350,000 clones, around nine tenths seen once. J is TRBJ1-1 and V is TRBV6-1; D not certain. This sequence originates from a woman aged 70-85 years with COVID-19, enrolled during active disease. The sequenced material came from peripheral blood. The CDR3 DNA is TGTGCCAGCAGTGAAGTGGTCGGGAACACTGAAGCTTTCTTT. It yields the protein CASSEVVGNTEAFF.